This TCR beta chain derives from a study of T cell responses to AZD1222 COVID-19 vaccine. Study-wide results and caveats: Possibly, clonal diversity was underestimated; donors were largely white British and included more females. Spike-spanning, vaccine-associated CD4 TCRs were dominant at 160-218 and 743-854. Reportedly, nearly half the spike-specific TCRs target unmutated variant regions.

Trimming took 4 bases from V and 7 from J, leaving 13 bases between them. The CDR3 contains 13 residues. Germline CDR1 MGHRA, CDR2 YSYEKL. With respect to this clone: The antigen remains unidentified.

Assay: immunoSEQ multiplex PCR; the TCRdb copy retains only in-frame clones and omits some. The sample contains 100,000 to 150,000 clones, about 88% of which appear only once. Sequencing used peripheral blood, obtained on day 0 of AZD1222 vaccination. The chain carries TRBV4-1 and TRBJ1-1, with D maybe TRBD1 (5 bases). This TCR was sampled from an adult in good health. The DNA for the CDR3 is TGCGCCAGCAGCCGGGACGGACCAGTTGAAGCTTTCTTT. It encodes CASSRDGPVEAFF.